Below, 18 T cell receptor beta chains from the same sample are listed, as sequenced in a study of T cells in Graves' hyperthyroidism and ophthalmopathy. RNA transcripts provided the source from which TCR beta CDR3 regions were amplified. A first-round RT-PCR of the TCR CDR3 used the HTBI primer set. TCRdb used MiXCR to reprocess the multiplex PCR reads, holding one entry per CDR3 protein. The table has under 300,000 distinct CDR3 sequences, 13% seen once. Sequenced sample: blood. These TCRs come from a woman under 40 with Graves' hyperthyroidism that later progressed to Graves' ophthalmopathy.

This clonotype was counted at least ten times. At one boundary the junction diverges from the germline segment, which might be a read error. The chain recombines TRBV11-2 with TRBJ2-1; maybe TRBD1 (6 bases). This CDR3 is 13 amino acids long. CDR1 is SGHAT, CDR2 FQNNGV, per germline. The CDR3 reads CASTLDRYNEQFF. CDR3 DNA: TGTGCCAGCACCTTAGACAGGTACAATGAGCAGTTCTTC.

In this sample, this clonotype turned up many times. This chain uses TRBV30 with TRBJ1-2; no definite D call. Germline V gene lookup returns CDR1 GTSNPN and CDR2 SVGIG (reference sequence). There are 13 residues in the CDR3. Trimming removed 2 bases from V and 4 bases from J, with 11 bases in between. CDR3 residues: CAWSSLIGYGYTF. CDR3 in DNA: TGTGCCTGGAGTTCTCTAATTGGCTATGGCTACACCTTC.

This clonotype was seen ten or more times. The chain employs TRBV7-9 and TRBJ1-3, with D unresolved. This CDR3 has 13 amino acids. Germline V gives CDR1 SEHNR, CDR2 FQNEAQ (reference sequence). The V gene lost 3 bases and the J gene lost 0 bases, with 3 bases spanning the gap. The CDR3: CASSLGSGNTIYF. CDR3 bases: TGTGCCAGCAGCTTGGGCTCTGGAAACACCATATATTTT. Filled out from reference TRBV7-9 and TRBJ1-3, the complete variable domain reads DTGVSQNPRHKITKRGQNVTFRCDPISEHNRLYWYRQTLGQGPEFLTYFQNEAQLEKSRLLSDRFSAERPKGSFSTLEIQRTEQGDSAMYLCASSLGSGNTIYFGEGSWLTVV.

This clonotype has at least ten counts. The chain links TRBV6-1 to TRBJ2-7; the match to TRBD2 covers 10 bases. Trimming removed 5 bases from V and 0 bases from J; junction bases left unmatched: 4. Germline assignment: CDR1 MNHNS and CDR2 SASEGT. The length of the CDR3 is 15 residues. The CDR3 DNA is TGTGCCAGCAGTCAGACTAGCGGGCACTCCTACGAGCAGTACTTC. It is translated as CASSQTSGHSYEQYF.

This clonotype was detected ten times or more. V usage is TRBV5-1 and J usage is TRBJ2-2; D is unresolved. The CDR3 contains 15 residues. Germline V gene sequence: CDR1 SGHRS, CDR2 YFSETQ. V gave up 0 bases and J gave up 6 bases, with 12 bases separating them. The CDR3 nucleotides are TGCGCCAGCAGCTTGGAGAGTAGCCCAGCCGGGGAGCTGTTTTTT. It yields the protein CASSLESSPAGELFF.

Ten or more counts support this clonotype. This chain links TRBV2 with TRBJ1-1, with a weak D call TRBD1 (5 bases). Per the germline V gene, CDR1 is SNHLY and CDR2 is FYNNEI. Deletions cut 5 bases from V and 6 bases from J, with 31 bases between. The CDR3 length is 19 residues. Written as DNA, the CDR3 is TGTGCCAGCAGTAGGGACGGGGAGTCTGGGATGATAAACCCGGCTGAAGCTTTCTTT. Translation: CASSRDGESGMINPAEAFF.

This clonotype was found many times. One end of the junction varies from germline; a read error may be responsible. The V gene is TRBV9, the J gene TRBJ1-3; the D is unclear. The germline CDR1 and CDR2 sequences are SGDLS and YYNGEE. This CDR3 has 14 amino acids. CDR3 in amino acids: CASSVGQPGDTIYF. The CDR3 DNA reads as TGTGCCAGCAGCGTAGGCCAACCTGGAGACACCATATATTTT.

This clonotype was found many times. V and J are TRBV7-2 and TRBJ1-2; no clear D. The CDR3 covers 16 residues. Trimming pared 3 bases from V and 4 bases from J, leaving 18 bases between. The germline gives CDR1 SGHTA, CDR2 FQGNSA. CDR3 region: CASSFEAKVGVYGYTF. CDR3 DNA sequence: TGTGCCAGCAGCTTCGAGGCGAAGGTTGGGGTCTATGGCTACACCTTC.

Many counts were recorded for this clonotype. The chain recombines TRBV27 with TRBJ1-2; no clear D gene. V lost 5 bases to trimming and J lost 0 bases, with 13 bases between them. In germline, CDR1 is MNHEY, CDR2 SMNVEV (reference sequence). This CDR3 spans 15 amino acids. DNA of the CDR3: TGTGCCAGCAGTCAACGTCCAAATACTAACTATGGCTACACCTTC. As protein: CASSQRPNTNYGYTF.

This clonotype was counted at least ten times. The chain joins TRBV7-2 to TRBJ2-1; D unclear. Trimming pared 5 bases from V and 2 bases from J, leaving 10 bases between. Germline CDR1 SGHTA, CDR2 FQGNSA. The length of the CDR3 is 14 residues. The CDR3 region is CASSPTNTYNEQFF. CDR3 coding DNA: TGTGCCAGCAGCCCCACTAATACCTACAATGAGCAGTTCTTC.

There are a few counts of this clonotype. V gene TRBV5-6 combines with J gene TRBJ2-1; D tentatively reads TRBD1 or TRBD2 (5 bases each). The CDR3 totals 15 residues. V was trimmed by 5 bases and J by 10 bases, leaving 22 bases between them. The germline CDR1 and CDR2 sequences are SGHDT and YYEEEE. The DNA for the CDR3 is TGTGCCAGCAGTTCCACCGGGACCCCGAGAGCCGAGCAGTTCTTC. Amino acid sequence: CASSSTGTPRAEQFF. Full variable domain (remainder filled in from reference TRBV5-6 and TRBJ2-1): DAGVTQSPTHLIKTRGQQVTLRCSPKSGHDTVSWYQQALGQGPQFIFQYYEEEERQRGNFPDRFSGHQFPNYSSELNVNALLLGDSALYLCASSSTGTPRAEQFFGPGTRLTVL.

About this clonotype itself: A much larger clone differs by one base, so this may be a read error. This rearrangement joins TRBV7-9 to TRBJ2-5; D is possibly TRBD2 (5 bases). Germline-derived CDR1 and CDR2 are SEHNR and FQNEAQ (reference sequence). The CDR3 is 14 amino acids. V lost 10 bases and J 0 bases, leaving 15 bases between the germline ends. The CDR3 DNA sequence: TGTGCCAACAGATCTAAGCGGAACCAAGAGACCCAGTACTTC. The encoded protein is CANRSKRNQETQYF.

This clonotype was observed many times. The V and J genes are TRBV5-1 and TRBJ2-3; no reliable D call. This CDR3 spans 12 amino acids. Germline lookup yields CDR1 SGHRS and CDR2 YFSETQ. The ends were cut back, 2 bases at V and 3 bases at J, with 4 bases in the middle. Written as DNA, the CDR3 is TGCGCCAGCAGCTTAAAGACAGATACGCAGTATTTT. It translates to CASSLKTDTQYF.

The chain is built from TRBV3-2 and TRBJ2-1; TRBD2, the table's D call, lacks a check against the DNA. TRBV3-2 is described as a pseudogene. This CDR3 is built from 18 residues. The CDR3 here is CASSPEDYGRGENNEQFF. In nucleotides, the CDR3 is TGTGCCAGCAGCCCAGAAGACTACGGCAGGGGAGAGAACAATGAGCAGTTCTTC.

There are many counts of this clonotype. This chain links TRBV7-2 with TRBJ2-5; maybe TRBD2 (6 bases). Trimming took off 5 bases at V and 12 bases at J, with 19 bases between the two ends. Germline values: CDR1 SGHTA, CDR2 FQGNSA. This CDR3 is 13 amino acids long. The CDR3 coding sequence is TGTGCCAGCAGCGTTTCGATTAGCGGCACCAAGTACTTC. It encodes CASSVSISGTKYF.

This clonotype occurred many times. The V gene is TRBV27, the J gene TRBJ2-3; a possible D gene is TRBD2 (5 bases). Germline V lookup: CDR1 MNHEY, CDR2 SMNVEV (reference sequence). Trimming cost V 7 bases and J 2 bases, with 13 bases left between them. The CDR3 length is 14 residues. CDR3 amino acids: CASNLGAFTDTQYF. CDR3 coding DNA: TGTGCCAGCAATCTGGGAGCATTCACAGATACGCAGTATTTT.

This clonotype has a handful of counts. The chain recombines TRBV7-6 with TRBJ2-7, with TRBD2 as a possible D gene (6 bases). Germline V gene data show CDR1 as SGHVS and CDR2 as FNYEAQ. The CDR3 contains 16 residues. V was trimmed by 3 bases and J by 0 bases, leaving 15 bases between them. For the CDR3, the DNA is TGTGCCAGCAGCTTCAACCGGGACTCGCCCTCCTACGAGCAGTACTTC. Translation gives CASSFNRDSPSYEQYF.

The rearrangement uses TRBV4-2 and TRBJ1-2, with D tentatively TRBD1 (5 bases). The CDR3 loop spans 13 amino acids. V was cut by 2 bases and J by 8 bases, with 12 bases left in between. Germline values: CDR1 LGHNA, CDR2 YNFKEQ. This CDR3 is CASSQPGLGGYTF. The CDR3 nucleotides read TGTGCCAGCAGCCAACCGGGACTGGGGGGCTACACCTTC.